The 13 T cell receptor beta chains reported below all come from one sample, sequenced in a study of T and B cells in COVID-19 patients. TRB rearrangements were amplified by multiplex PCR with BIOMED2 TRB-A/B primers. A single record per CDR3 protein comes from TCRdb applying MiXCR to the multiplex PCR reads. Altogether 20,000 or so distinct CDR3 sequences are present, roughly 27% being singletons, with the ten largest covering 2.8%. Blood genomic DNA input for TRB amplification was roughly 220-500 ng. The specimen was blood. All receptors derive from a human donor who had recovered from COVID-19.

The chain carries TRBV7-9 and TRBJ1-1, with D unclear. Germline assignment: CDR1 SEHNR and CDR2 FQNEAQ (reference sequence). The ends were cut back, 0 bases at V and 3 bases at J, with 11 bases in the middle. The CDR3 is 15 amino acids. The CDR3 DNA sequence: TGTGCCAGCAGCTTAGCTGCCGGCGGGGACACTGAAGCTTTCTTT. Protein: CASSLAAGGDTEAFF.

Many counts were recorded for this clonotype. The DNA of the CDR3 is TGTGCCAGCAGCGGGATGGTGGCTCACAATGAGCAGTTCTTC. Its translation is CASSGMVAHNEQFF. V is TRBV5-5 and J is TRBJ2-1; D gene unclear. The CDR3 is made up of 14 amino acids. In germline, CDR1 is SGHKS, CDR2 YYEKEE (reference sequence). Trimming took 4 bases from V and 5 from J, leaving 13 bases between them.

This clonotype turned up a few times. The V gene is TRBV6-6, the J gene TRBJ1-2; TRBD1 is a possible D gene (5 bases). This CDR3 is 14 amino acids long. The germline V and J ends were trimmed by 6 bases and 2 bases, with 13 bases remaining between them. Germline values: CDR1 MNHNY, CDR2 SVGAGI (reference sequence). This chain's CDR3 is CASRLGGANYGYTF. In DNA form, the CDR3 reads TGTGCCAGCAGATTGGGGGGAGCAAACTATGGCTACACCTTC.

As to this clonotype: A much larger clone differs from this one at a single base, so this may be a read error. This chain joins TRBV30 and TRBJ2-6; D possibly corresponds to TRBD2 (6 bases). Germline-derived CDR1 and CDR2 are GTSNPN and SVGIG (reference sequence). CDR3 size: 15 residues. The CDR3 is CAWSEGTGGANVPTF. CDR3 bases: TGTGCCTGGAGTGAAGGGACTGGTGGGGCCAACGTCCCGACTTTC.

The chain uses TRBV29-1 and TRBJ1-2, with D maybe TRBD1 (5 bases). CDR3 length: 11 residues. Germline lookup yields CDR1 SQVTM and CDR2 ANQGSEA. Trimming shortened V by 7 bases and J by 8 bases, and 14 bases separated the two germline ends. The CDR3 loop is CSAGDSSGYTF. CDR3 sequence (DNA): TGCAGCGCCGGAGACAGCTCCGGCTACACCTTC.

This clonotype has a handful of counts. The chain couples TRBV12-3 or TRBV12-4 to TRBJ2-1; 10 bases fit TRBD2. V was clipped by 1 base and J by 8 bases; unmatched bases: 5. The CDR3 has 15 residues. CDR3 in amino acids: CASSLVSGRADEQFF. DNA of the CDR3: TGTGCCAGCAGTTTAGTAAGCGGGAGGGCCGATGAGCAGTTCTTC.

This rearrangement joins TRBV11-2 to TRBJ2-3; D not resolved. Between the trimmed V and J ends, which lost 2 bases and 1 base, there was a span of 7 bases. This CDR3 comprises 14 residues. Per germline, CDR1 SGHAT and CDR2 FQNNGV. The CDR3 DNA sequence: TGTGCCAGCAGCTTAAGGCCCGGCACAGATACGCAGTATTTT. It codes for CASSLRPGTDTQYF.

By frequency in the sample, this clonotype is medium-sized. This chain connects TRBV19 to TRBJ2-7, with 11 positions matching TRBD1. The V segment lost 5 bases and the J segment 0 bases; nucleotides outside the gene matches: 12. Germline assignment: CDR1 LNHDA and CDR2 SQIVND (reference sequence). The CDR3 loop spans 18 amino acids. The CDR3 region is CASSLSGQGAAGSYEQYF. As DNA, the CDR3 is TGTGCCAGTAGTCTGAGCGGACAGGGGGCAGCGGGCTCCTACGAGCAGTACTTC.

This clonotype showed up many times. V is TRBV19 and J is TRBJ1-4; 10 bases map to TRBD1. The ends lost 5 bases at V and 7 bases at J; junction bases unmatched: 7. Germline CDR1 is LNHDA and CDR2 is SQIVND (reference sequence). The CDR3 runs 15 residues. The CDR3 bases are TGTGCCAGTAGTCTTCGACAGGGGGCGCCTGAAAAACTGTTTTTT. This encodes CASSLRQGAPEKLFF.

The CDR3 sequence is CASSYSQSRTGFYGYTF. The CDR3 DNA reads as TGTGCCAGCAGTTACTCCCAAAGTCGTACAGGATTCTATGGCTACACCTTC. This rearrangement joins TRBV6-5 to TRBJ1-2; TRBD1 is a possible D gene (5 bases). Trimming left V 0 bases short and J 4 bases short, with 18 bases between. The CDR3 has 17 amino acids. Looked up from germline, CDR1 is MNHEY and CDR2 is SVGAGI.

This clonotype was counted only a few times. The chain recombines TRBV6-1 with TRBJ2-7; 11 nucleotides match TRBD1. The CDR3 is 16 residues long. The germline gives CDR1 MNHNS, CDR2 SASEGT. V trimming: 3 bases; J trimming: 0 bases; junction bases outside the gene matches: 4. The CDR3 here is CASSEWDRGTSYEQYF. The CDR3, as DNA: TGTGCCAGCAGTGAGTGGGACAGGGGGACCTCCTACGAGCAGTACTTC.

The J gene is TRBJ2-3, the V gene TRBV10-2; D uncertain. The ends were cut back, 9 bases at V and 5 bases at J, with 6 bases in the middle. Germline V gene sequence: CDR1 WSHSY, CDR2 SAAADI. The CDR3 is made up of 10 amino acids. The CDR3 nucleotides are TGCGCCAGAAGAAAAGATACGCAGTATTTT. It codes for CARRKDTQYF.

This clonotype occurred a few times. One end of the junction does not line up with germline, which may come from a read error. The gene calls are TRBV6-1 and TRBJ2-5; D gene unclear. This CDR3 region has 11 residues. Looked up from germline, CDR1 is MNHNS and CDR2 is SASEGT. The CDR3 region is CASSEANGAGF. The CDR3 DNA sequence: TGTGCCAGCAGTGAAGCCAACGGAGCAGGCTTC.